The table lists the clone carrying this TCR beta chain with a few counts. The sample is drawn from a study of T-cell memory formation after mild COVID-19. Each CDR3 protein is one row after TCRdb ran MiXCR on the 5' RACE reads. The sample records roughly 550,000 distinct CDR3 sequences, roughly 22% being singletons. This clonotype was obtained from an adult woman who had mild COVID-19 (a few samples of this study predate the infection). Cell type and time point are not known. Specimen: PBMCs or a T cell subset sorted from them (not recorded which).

CDR3 in DNA: TGTGCCAGCAGCGTACGGGTATCGATGACTGAAGCTTTCTTT. It codes for CASSVRVSMTEAFF. The chain has TRBV9 and TRBJ1-1; D unresolved. Germline CDR1 reads SGDLS; CDR2 reads YYNGEE. CDR3 length: 14 residues. V shed 1 base and J shed 5 bases, with 12 bases lying between them.